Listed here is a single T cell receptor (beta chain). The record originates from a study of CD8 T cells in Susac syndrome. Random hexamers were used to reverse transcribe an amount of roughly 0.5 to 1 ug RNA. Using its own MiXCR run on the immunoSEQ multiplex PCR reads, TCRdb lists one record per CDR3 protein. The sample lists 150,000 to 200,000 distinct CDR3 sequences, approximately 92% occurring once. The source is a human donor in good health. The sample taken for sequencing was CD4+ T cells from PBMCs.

CDR3 sequence: CASSDELSTDTQYF. For the CDR3, the DNA is TGTGCCAGCAGTGACGAGCTGAGCACAGATACGCAGTATTTT. This chain uses TRBV6-4 with TRBJ2-3; D unresolved. Germline lookup yields CDR1 MRHNA and CDR2 SNTAGT. V shed 2 bases and J shed 0 bases, with 6 bases lying between them. This CDR3 comprises 14 residues.